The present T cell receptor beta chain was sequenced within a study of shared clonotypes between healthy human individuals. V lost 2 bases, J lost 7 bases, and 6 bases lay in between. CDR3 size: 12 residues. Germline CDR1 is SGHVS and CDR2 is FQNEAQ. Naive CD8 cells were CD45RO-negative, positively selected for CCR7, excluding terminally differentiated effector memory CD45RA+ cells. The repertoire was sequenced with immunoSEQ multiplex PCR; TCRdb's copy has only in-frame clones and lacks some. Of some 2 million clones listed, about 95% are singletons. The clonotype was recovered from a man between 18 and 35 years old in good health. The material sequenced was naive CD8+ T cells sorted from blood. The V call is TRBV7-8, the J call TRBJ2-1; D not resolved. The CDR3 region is CASSLKLNEQFF. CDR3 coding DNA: TGTGCCAGCAGCTTAAAACTAAATGAGCAGTTCTTC. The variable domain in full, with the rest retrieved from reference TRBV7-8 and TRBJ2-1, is GAGVSQSPRYKVAKRGQDVALRCDPISGHVSLFWYQQALGQGPEFLTYFQNEAQLDKSGLPSDRFFAERPEGSVSTLKIQRTQQEDSAVYLCASSLKLNEQFFGPGTRLTVL.